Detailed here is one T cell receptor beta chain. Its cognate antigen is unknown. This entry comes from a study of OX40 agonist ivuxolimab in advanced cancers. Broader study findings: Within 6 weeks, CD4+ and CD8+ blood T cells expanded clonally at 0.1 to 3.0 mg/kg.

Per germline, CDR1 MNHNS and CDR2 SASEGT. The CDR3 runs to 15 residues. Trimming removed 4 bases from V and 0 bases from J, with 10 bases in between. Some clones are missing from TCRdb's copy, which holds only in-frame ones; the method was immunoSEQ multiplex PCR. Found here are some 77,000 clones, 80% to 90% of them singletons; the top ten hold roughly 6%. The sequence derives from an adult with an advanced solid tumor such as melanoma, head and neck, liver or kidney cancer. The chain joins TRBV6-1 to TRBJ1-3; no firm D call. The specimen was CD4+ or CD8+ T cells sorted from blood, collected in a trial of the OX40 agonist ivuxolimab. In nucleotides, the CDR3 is TGTGCCAGCAGTGCGTCAGTGAGCTCTGGAAACACCATATATTTT. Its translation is CASSASVSSGNTIYF.